This record looks at one TCR beta chain sequence and its context. Its antigen is undetermined. V gave up 0 bases and J gave up 6 bases, with 8 bases separating them. Germline assignment: CDR1 GTSNPN and CDR2 SVGIG (reference sequence). The length of the CDR3 is 12 residues. This sample is part of a study of breast tumors, draining lymph nodes, adjacent tissues. Study conclusions and caveats: The data were judged consistent with most tumor T cells coming from lymph node and expanding in tumor. Tumor T cell lymph node origin was a supported hypothesis, not proven. Luminal-like breast cancer showed significantly greater tumor-nontumor repertoire similarity than basal-like breast cancer did. Tumor TCR diversity was below lymph nodes but above nontumor tissue.

TCRdb independently ran MiXCR on the multiplex PCR reads; one entry per CDR3 protein. The table lists about 230,000 distinct CDR3 sequences, approximately 29% of them singletons. Samples came from axillary lymph nodes draining the breast cancer. The clonotype comes from a female donor with breast cancer. Some clones in this sample may be carry-over from other donors' samples. The rearrangement links TRBV30 to TRBJ1-2, with D possibly TRBD1 on 6 matching bases. The sample consisted of axillary lymph node tissue. CDR3 in DNA: TGTGCCTGGAGTGTAGGACAGCATGGCTACACCTTC. This codes for CAWSVGQHGYTF. The variable domain in full, with the rest retrieved from reference TRBV30 and TRBJ1-2, is SQTIHQWPATLVQPVGSPLSLECTVEGTSNPNLYWYRQAAGRGLQLLFYSVGIGQISSEVPQNLSASRPQDRQFILSSKKLLLSDSGFYLCAWSVGQHGYTFGSGTRLTVV.